Presented here are 19 T cell receptor beta chains from one specimen sequenced in a study of radiation and T cells in renal cell carcinoma. The time point was: baseline pretreatment blood. The treatment: 15 Gy SBRT to primary tumor, nephrectomy 4 weeks later. TCRdb's table, derived via immunoSEQ multiplex PCR, lists solely in-frame clones and lacks some. Here the sample spans approximately 94,000 clones, 82% being singletons. The starting material was blood, obtained from a patient whose treatment included radiotherapy and nephrectomy. Every receptor here comes from a man aged 60 to 69 with renal cell carcinoma.

The chain employs TRBV4-3 and TRBJ1-1; 8 positions match TRBD1. The CDR3 is 17 residues long. Germline assignment: CDR1 LGHNA and CDR2 YSLEER. V lost 1 base to trimming and J lost 0 bases; unmatched junction nucleotides: 7. CDR3 protein: CASSQGTGGDMNTEAFF. In nucleotides, the CDR3 is TGCGCCAGCAGCCAAGGCACAGGGGGGGATATGAACACTGAAGCTTTCTTT.

The V gene is TRBV10-1, the J gene TRBJ1-3, with D uncertain. The germline V and J ends were trimmed by 4 bases and 0 bases, with 4 bases remaining between them. Germline CDR1 and CDR2: WNHNN and SYGVQD (reference sequence). CDR3 length equals 13 residues. In nucleotides, the CDR3 is TGCGCCAGCAGTGCGATCTCTGGAAACACCATATATTTT. Its protein is CASSAISGNTIYF.

This clone was observed once. This chain connects TRBV30 to TRBJ1-3; no firm D call. Germline V gene sequence: CDR1 GTSNPN, CDR2 SVGIG (reference sequence). Trimming removed 4 bases at V and 0 bases at J, with 7 bases between. The CDR3 sequence is 13 residues long. The chain's CDR3 is CAWTSLSGNTIYF. The CDR3 nucleotides read TGTGCCTGGACCAGCCTCTCTGGAAACACCATATATTTT.

This rearrangement joins TRBV10-1 to TRBJ2-7; no clear D. Germline-derived CDR1 and CDR2 are WNHNN and SYGVQD (reference sequence). This CDR3 is built from 13 residues. V lost 6 bases and J lost 2, with 11 bases in between. The CDR3 sequence: CASSPGPAYEQYF. CDR3 in DNA: TGCGCCAGCAGCCCCGGACCCGCCTACGAGCAGTACTTC.

The V and J genes are TRBV5-1 and TRBJ2-7, with 9 bases identical to TRBD2. This CDR3 has 16 amino acids. Germline CDR1 is SGHRS and CDR2 is YFSETQ. Trimming took 0 bases from V and 0 from J; bases not matched to a gene: 4. CDR3 amino acids: CASSLASSGTSYEQYF. The CDR3 nucleotides are TGCGCCAGCAGCTTGGCTTCTAGCGGGACCTCCTACGAGCAGTACTTC.

The chain employs TRBV9 and TRBJ2-7; D remains ambiguous. Germline CDR1 is SGDLS and CDR2 is YYNGEE. The CDR3 loop spans 14 amino acids. Trimming left V 1 base short and J 5 bases short, with 13 bases between. Here the CDR3 reads CASSVHVSDDEQYF. Written as DNA, the CDR3 is TGTGCCAGCAGCGTACACGTATCGGATGACGAGCAGTACTTC.

The table lists this clone with a count of one. CDR3 sequence reads: CASSLGGLAGFLSTDTQYF. The CDR3 region has the DNA TGTGCCAGCAGTTTAGGGGGACTAGCGGGATTCCTAAGCACAGATACGCAGTATTTT. The chain links TRBV27 to TRBJ2-3; 13 bases match TRBD2. The trim removed 2 bases at V and 0 bases at J, leaving 8 bases unmatched. The CDR3 extends over 19 amino acids. Germline V gene lookup returns CDR1 MNHEY and CDR2 SMNVEV (reference sequence).

The chain carries TRBV28 and TRBJ1-3; the D is unclear. The V and J ends lost 5 bases and 0 bases respectively, with 14 bases between them. CDR1 and CDR2 from the germline V gene are MDHEN and SYDVKM. This CDR3 has 16 amino acids. CDR3 protein: CASSESITASGNTIYF. CDR3 nucleotides: TGTGCCAGCAGTGAGTCAATTACAGCCTCTGGAAACACCATATATTTT.

The genes are TRBV19 and TRBJ2-3; D remains unclear. Germline CDR1 reads LNHDA; CDR2 reads SQIVND (reference sequence). This CDR3 comprises 15 residues. V lost 2 bases and J 2 bases, leaving 11 bases between the germline ends. Written as DNA, the CDR3 is TGTGCCAGTAGTATAACCCCTATCCCCACAGATACGCAGTATTTT. Translation: CASSITPIPTDTQYF.

The chain carries TRBV4-3 and TRBJ2-1; no firm D call. Germline V CDR1 and CDR2: LGHNA, YSLEER. The CDR3 extends over 14 amino acids. Trimming removed 0 bases from V and 6 bases from J, with 9 bases in between. CDR3 protein: CASSQDNQFNEQFF. CDR3 bases: TGCGCCAGCAGCCAAGATAATCAGTTCAATGAGCAGTTCTTC.

V and J are TRBV9 and TRBJ2-2, with 9 bases matching TRBD2. V lost 7 bases and J lost 1; bases outside the gene matches: 5. CDR3 size: 15 residues. Germline CDR1 SGDLS, CDR2 YYNGEE. The CDR3 protein is CASGGLAGNTGELFF. CDR3 DNA sequence: TGTGCCAGCGGGGGACTAGCAGGGAACACCGGGGAGCTGTTTTTT.

The rearrangement joins TRBV5-1 to TRBJ2-4; 7 positions match TRBD1. The germline CDR1 and CDR2 sequences are SGHRS and YFSETQ. Trimming cost V 4 bases and J 7 bases; bases outside gene matches: 5. The CDR3 sequence is 13 residues long. The CDR3 DNA is TGCGCCAGCAGCATCGGACAGGTTAACATTCAGTACTTC. Its protein is CASSIGQVNIQYF. The variable domain in full, completed from reference TRBV5-1 and TRBJ2-4, reads KAGVTQTPRYLIKTRGQQVTLSCSPISGHRSVSWYQQTPGQGLQFLFEYFSETQRNKGNFPGRFSGRQFSNSRSEMNVSTLELGDSALYLCASSIGQVNIQYFGAGTRLSVL.

This clone was counted only a few times. The rearrangement uses TRBV18 and TRBJ2-3; D is unclear. Trimming removed 3 bases at V and 2 bases at J, with 3 bases between. Germline V gene lookup returns CDR1 KGHSH and CDR2 LQKENI. The length of the CDR3 is 12 residues. CDR3 DNA: TGTGCCAGCTCACCGCCCACAGATACGCAGTATTTT. Translation gives CASSPPTDTQYF.

This rearrangement joins TRBV2 to TRBJ2-5, with D possibly matching TRBD2 (5 bases). V was cut by 9 bases and J by 5 bases, with 31 bases left in between. The V gene's germline CDR1 is SNHLY and CDR2 FYNNEI. This CDR3 has 18 residues. The CDR3 sequence: CASLTYSYGNKPRETQYF. CDR3 bases: TGTGCCAGTCTTACTTACTCCTACGGGAACAAGCCAAGGGAGACCCAGTACTTC.

This sequence joins TRBV6-1 and TRBJ2-7, with no clear D. The germline CDR1 and CDR2 sequences are MNHNS and SASEGT. The CDR3 has 13 amino acids. Trimming pared 3 bases from V and 3 bases from J, leaving 9 bases between. CDR3 in DNA: TGTGCCAGCAGTGACATAACGAACTACGAGCAGTACTTC. Its translation is CASSDITNYEQYF.

V is TRBV5-1 and J is TRBJ2-7; TRBD1 matches 8 bases. This CDR3 spans 14 amino acids. From germline, CDR1 is SGHRS and CDR2 YFSETQ. With 2 bases clipped from V and 4 bases from J, the junction kept 5 bases outside the gene matches. The CDR3 sequence is CASSFDRGFYEQYF. The CDR3 nucleotides read TGCGCCAGCAGCTTCGACAGGGGATTTTACGAGCAGTACTTC.

V is TRBV15 and J is TRBJ2-5, with D perhaps TRBD2 (5 bases). With 8 bases removed from V and 5 bases from J, the gap between germline ends came to 18 bases. The CDR3 consists of 14 residues. The V gene's germline CDR1 is LNHNV and CDR2 YYDKDF (reference sequence). CDR3 in amino acids: CATWSSSEGETQYF. DNA of the CDR3: TGTGCCACCTGGTCTAGCTCCGAAGGGGAGACCCAGTACTTC.

V is TRBV7-9 and J is TRBJ2-5, with TRBD2 matching over 8 bases. Germline assignment: CDR1 SEHNR and CDR2 FQNEAQ (reference sequence). The CDR3 has 16 residues. Trimming took 6 bases from V and 1 from J; bases not matched to a gene: 10. DNA for the CDR3: TGTGCCAGCAGGACCGGGGGAGCGGGAGTCCAAGAGACCCAGTACTTC. It is translated as CASRTGGAGVQETQYF. The variable domain in full, completed from reference TRBV7-9 and TRBJ2-5, reads DTGVSQNPRHKITKRGQNVTFRCDPISEHNRLYWYRQTLGQGPEFLTYFQNEAQLEKSRLLSDRFSAERPKGSFSTLEIQRTEQGDSAMYLCASRTGGAGVQETQYFGPGTRLLVL.

The chain carries TRBV5-1 and TRBJ2-7, with 14 bases aligning to TRBD2. The V and J ends lost 3 bases and 2 bases, in that order; junction bases with no gene match: 7. The CDR3 sequence is 17 residues long. Germline V gives CDR1 SGHRS, CDR2 YFSETQ. CDR3 sequence (DNA): TGCGCCAGCAGCTACGGGACTAGCGGGAGTAATACCTACGAGCAGTACTTC. It yields the protein CASSYGTSGSNTYEQYF.